Shown below are 22 T cell receptor beta chains from a single sample sequenced in a study of blood T cells in healthy people across ages. It was with a sample-barcoded 5' primer and a J-beta primer mix that a second PCR of roughly 7 to 12 cycles was run. One entry per CDR3 protein results from TCRdb running MiXCR on the 5' RACE reads. The sample lists 850,000 to 1,100,000 distinct CDR3 sequences; 35% to 45% were seen once. The sequenced sample consisted of blood. The source is a man between 18 and 29 years old in good health.

The V and J genes are TRBV20-1 and TRBJ2-1; D gene unclear. In germline, CDR1 is DFQATT, CDR2 SNEGSKA (reference sequence). The V end was cut by 5 bases, the J end by 4 bases, with 15 bases between. The length of the CDR3 is 14 residues. CDR3 DNA: TGCAGTGCTGTAACTACGGGTCCTTACAATGAGCAGTTCTTC. The encoded protein is CSAVTTGPYNEQFF.

The chain carries TRBV12-3 or TRBV12-4 and TRBJ1-2, with D unresolved. The CDR3 is 12 residues long. The V end lost 7 bases, the J end lost 5 bases, and 11 bases lay between the germline ends. In DNA form, the CDR3 reads TGTGCCAGCACTGGAGGGCTATATGGCTACACCTTC. Residues: CASTGGLYGYTF.

The chain links TRBV4-3 to TRBJ1-4; unclear D gene. Trimming removed 3 bases at V and 7 bases at J, with 12 bases between. The CDR3 length is 14 residues. Germline CDR1 LGHNA, CDR2 YSLEER. In DNA form, the CDR3 reads TGCGCCAGCAGCCACAACATTGGGATTGAAAAACTGTTTTTT. It translates to CASSHNIGIEKLFF.

This clonotype has only one observation. DNA for the CDR3: TGTGCCAGCAGCCCCACCCCGGGACAGGGGTACTCGATGAACACTGAAGCTTTCTTT. It yields the protein CASSPTPGQGYSMNTEAFF. The J gene is TRBJ1-1, the V gene TRBV7-3; the match to TRBD1 covers 10 bases. Germline assignment: CDR1 SGHTA and CDR2 FQGTGA. The J segment lost 0 bases and the V segment lost 5 bases, leaving 15 bases of the junction unmatched. The CDR3 contains 19 residues.

This clonotype came up once. An end of the junction differs from the germline gene, which may be a read error. The chain links TRBV7-9 to TRBJ2-5, with a possible D match to TRBD2 (5 bases). CDR3 length: 12 amino acids. The germline gives CDR1 SEHNR, CDR2 FQNEAQ (reference sequence). In nucleotides, the CDR3 is TGTGCCAGCGGCTTAGAGGGAGAGACCCAGTACTTC. It codes for CASGLEGETQYF.

This clonotype was recorded only once. The rearrangement links TRBV29-1 to TRBJ1-5; D not resolved. Germline lookup yields CDR1 SQVTM and CDR2 ANQGSEA. The length of the CDR3 is 12 residues. CDR3 region: CGLFYSNQPQHF. DNA of the CDR3: TGCGGCCTATTTTATAGCAATCAGCCCCAGCATTTT.

This clonotype has just a few counts. This chain links TRBV27 with TRBJ2-3; no reliable D call. CDR3 size: 14 residues. Germline CDR1 is MNHEY and CDR2 is SMNVEV (reference sequence). Trimming stripped 6 bases from V and 4 bases from J, with 14 bases between. CDR3 protein: CASSVKATADTQYF. For the CDR3, the DNA is TGTGCCAGCAGCGTTAAGGCTACCGCAGATACGCAGTATTTT.

The J gene is TRBJ2-3, the V gene TRBV7-9; no reliable D call. Trimming pared 5 bases from V and 6 bases from J, leaving 18 bases between. Germline V CDR1 and CDR2: SEHNR, FQNEAQ (reference sequence). The CDR3 runs to 15 residues. CDR3 in amino acids: CASSPETRRRDTQYF. DNA of the CDR3: TGTGCCAGCAGCCCGGAGACACGGAGAAGGGATACGCAGTATTTT.

The rearrangement uses TRBV12-3 or TRBV12-4 and TRBJ2-3; tentatively, D is TRBD1 (6 bases). The CDR3 totals 18 residues. The V and J ends lost 2 bases and 0 bases respectively, with 18 bases between them. The CDR3 DNA is TGTGCCAGCAGTTTATCGAGACAGGCCCGAAGTAGCACAGATACGCAGTATTTT. Encoded protein: CASSLSRQARSSTDTQYF.

Notes on this clonotype: Germline is not matched at one junction end, which may reflect a read error. The chain links TRBV4-1 to TRBJ2-3; 7 nucleotides align to TRBD2. There are 16 residues in the CDR3. Germline CDR1 reads MGHRA; CDR2 reads YSYEKL. The CDR3 protein is CASSQGPSGGTGTQYF. The CDR3 coding sequence is TGCGCCAGCAGCCAAGGTCCTAGCGGCGGCACAGGTACGCAGTATTTT.

The rearrangement uses TRBV2 and TRBJ2-1; 8 positions match TRBD2. Germline trimming cut 6 bases from V and 8 bases from J; bases unmatched to any gene: 3. There are 12 residues in the CDR3. Germline CDR1 and CDR2: SNHLY and FYNNEI. CDR3 protein: CASRGTRDEQFF. CDR3 bases: TGTGCCAGCAGGGGGACTAGAGATGAGCAGTTCTTC.

In its sample, this clonotype was seen a few times. The chain employs TRBV12-3 or TRBV12-4 and TRBJ2-3; maybe TRBD2 (6 bases). V lost 3 bases to trimming and J lost 4 bases, with 8 bases between them. The CDR3 totals 13 residues. DNA for the CDR3: TGTGCCAGCAGTTTCTCGGGGGCAGATACGCAGTATTTT. Its translation: CASSFSGADTQYF.

The rearrangement uses TRBV20-1 and TRBJ1-5; a weak D match, TRBD1 (6 bases). Trimming left V 5 bases short and J 6 bases short, with 11 bases between. Germline V gene sequence: CDR1 DFQATT, CDR2 SNEGSKA (reference sequence). The CDR3 sequence is 12 residues long. The CDR3 DNA reads TGCAGTGCTGGATTAGGGGGTCAGCCCCAGCATTTT. It encodes CSAGLGGQPQHF.

This chain uses TRBV4-2 with TRBJ1-5; the D is unclear. The CDR3 runs to 15 residues. V was clipped by 4 bases and J by 5 bases, with 15 bases between them. The V gene's germline CDR1 is LGHNA and CDR2 YNFKEQ. The CDR3 DNA follows: TGTGCCAGCAGCCCTCAAGGGCGGGGTGATCAGCCCCAGCATTTT. This translates into CASSPQGRGDQPQHF.

The V call is TRBV3-1, the J call TRBJ2-1; perhaps TRBD1 as D (6 bases). The ends were cut back, 1 base at V and 0 bases at J, with 16 bases in the middle. The CDR3 is made up of 18 amino acids. CDR1 and CDR2 from the germline V gene are LGHDT and YNNKEL (reference sequence). CDR3 protein: CASSQVDHRASSYNEQFF. The CDR3 coding sequence is TGTGCCAGCAGCCAAGTAGATCACAGGGCAAGCTCCTACAATGAGCAGTTCTTC.

The chain uses TRBV5-1 and TRBJ1-6; D is unclear. Trimming left V 2 bases short and J 5 bases short, with 8 bases between. The CDR3 is 14 amino acids. Germline CDR1 is SGHRS and CDR2 is YFSETQ. Here the CDR3 DNA reads TGCGCCAGCAGCTTTGGGCCGGATAATTCACCCCTCCACTTT. As protein: CASSFGPDNSPLHF.

The chain uses TRBV6-2 or TRBV6-3 and TRBJ1-2; 9 positions agree with TRBD1. V shed 10 bases, J shed 7 bases, and the junction held 10 bases outside the gene matches. In germline, CDR1 is MNHEY, CDR2 SVGEGT. The CDR3 runs to 13 residues. This CDR3 reads CATQRDRVSGYTF. CDR3 in DNA: TGTGCCACCCAGAGGGACAGGGTTTCTGGCTACACCTTC.

This clonotype was detected a few times. J is TRBJ2-3 and V is TRBV12-3 or TRBV12-4; TRBD2 is a possible D gene (6 bases). This CDR3 is built from 14 residues. V dropped 2 bases and J dropped 5 bases, with 11 bases sitting between them. The CDR3 here is CASSLRGYKDTQYF. CDR3 in DNA: TGTGCCAGCAGTTTACGGGGGTACAAAGATACGCAGTATTTT.

This clonotype was seen a few times. The V gene is TRBV2, the J gene TRBJ1-2, with D possibly TRBD1 on 5 matching bases. V was clipped by 1 base and J by 3 bases, with 12 bases between them. Germline loops: CDR1 SNHLY, CDR2 FYNNEI. The CDR3 runs to 15 residues. The CDR3 loop reads CASSEDRGSYYGYTF. The CDR3, as DNA: TGTGCCAGCAGTGAAGACCGGGGGAGTTACTATGGCTACACCTTC.

This chain connects TRBV11-2 to TRBJ2-3; the D call may be TRBD1 or TRBD2 (5 bases each). CDR3 length: 14 residues. Germline loops: CDR1 SGHAT, CDR2 FQNNGV. V was cut by 7 bases and J by 5 bases, with 16 bases left in between. CDR3 in DNA: TGTGCCAGCAAGCCGGGGCAGGGATTAGATACGCAGTATTTT. It translates to CASKPGQGLDTQYF.

The V and J genes are TRBV25-1 and TRBJ2-1; perhaps TRBD1 as D (5 bases). This CDR3 spans 13 amino acids. CDR1 is MGHDK and CDR2 is SYGVNS in the germline V gene. V lost 10 bases and J lost 13, with 23 bases in between. CDR3 sequence reads: CATERAGQETQFF. CDR3 DNA sequence: TGTGCCACCGAAAGGGCTGGACAAGAGACCCAGTTCTTC.

The chain uses TRBV29-1 and TRBJ2-4; 9 bases are shared with TRBD1. Germline V gene lookup returns CDR1 SQVTM and CDR2 ANQGSEA. With V trimmed by 6 bases and J by 6 bases, 9 bases remained unmatched. CDR3 length: 14 amino acids. The CDR3 region has the DNA TGCAGCGTCCTGGACAGGGGACATGGAAACATTCAGTACTTC. It codes for CSVLDRGHGNIQYF. The complete variable domain, with remaining parts taken from reference TRBV29-1 and TRBJ2-4, reads SAVISQKPSRDICQRGTSLTIQCQVDSQVTMMFWYRQQPGQSLTLIATANQGSEATYESGFVIDKFPISRPNLTFSTLTVSNMSPEDSSIYLCSVLDRGHGNIQYFGAGTRLSVL.